This TCR beta chain was observed in a study of blood T cell repertoires in COVID-19. Study details: Specimens from acute and convalescent COVID-19 originated in the United States, Italy and Spain. In each case, the material was cDNA or gDNA derived from T cells, B-cell-depleted T cells, or PBMCs.

Trimming took 4 bases from V and 3 from J, leaving 10 bases between them. Per germline, CDR1 SGHKS and CDR2 YYEKEE (reference sequence). The CDR3 loop spans 13 amino acids. Per the study methods: Amplifying reference gene primers gave estimates of nucleated cell counts. This table comes from immunoSEQ multiplex PCR, and its TCRdb copy is limited to in-frame clones, with some not included. D and trimming come from the DNA, and the V and J calls and clone size come from that table. The sample consists of about 100,000 clones, about 72% of them appearing once. The chain couples TRBV5-5 to TRBJ1-2; D ambiguous. The source material was peripheral blood. The clonotype comes from a man aged 60 to 69 with active or convalescent COVID-19. For the CDR3, the DNA is TGTGCCAGCAGCCCTAAGTCGGACTATGGCTACACCTTC. Amino acid sequence: CASSPKSDYGYTF. Looking up the rest from reference TRBV5-5 and TRBJ1-2 gives the full variable domain: DAGVTQSPTHLIKTRGQQVTLRCSPISGHKSVSWYQQVLGQGPQFIFQYYEKEERGRGNFPDRFSARQFPNYSSELNVNALLLGDSALYLCASSPKSDYGYTFGSGTRLTVV.